The entry that follows covers one T cell receptor (beta chain) sequence. Its target is unknown. This specimen comes from a study of CD8 T cells in ankylosing spondylitis. Study findings and constraints: One TCR beta motif, made up of eight highly homologous variants, appeared characteristic of ankylosing spondylitis blood.

The CDR3 contains 15 residues. The germline gives CDR1 SQVTM, CDR2 ANQGSEA. Trimming cost V 4 bases and J 3 bases, with 15 bases left between them. A single record per CDR3 protein comes from TCRdb applying MiXCR to the 5' RACE reads. The sample lists more than 150,000 distinct CDR3 sequences; over 15% were seen once. This clonotype originated in a male donor aged 5 to 30 with ankylosing spondylitis or in good health (not recorded which). The chain has TRBV29-1 and TRBJ1-4; no firm D call. Sequenced input: blood, either unsorted or a sorted T cell fraction (not recorded which). This CDR3 is CSVVERVRANEKLFF. The DNA of the CDR3 is TGCAGCGTTGTGGAGAGGGTTAGAGCTAATGAAAAACTGTTTTTT.